This record covers a single TCR beta chain. The antigen remains unidentified. These data originate in a study of T-cell reconstitution after alpha-beta-depleted transplantation in children. From germline, CDR1 is SGHAT and CDR2 FQDESV (reference sequence). V lost 2 bases, J lost 4 bases, and 8 bases lay in between. This CDR3 spans 13 amino acids. The study's findings and limits: Reportedly, roughly two months post-transplant, alpha-beta T cells arose from several hundred expanded graft clones.

Construction of the TCRbeta library involved unique molecular identifiers. In TCRdb, the PCR reads were re-called with MiXCR into one record per CDR3 protein. The data show some 200,000 distinct CDR3 sequences, about 8.7% seen once. This specimen was PBMCs, mostly from graft donor cells, taken 360 days after TCRalphabeta/CD19-depleted stem cell transplant. V is TRBV11-1 and J is TRBJ1-1, with D unresolved. The TCR was taken from a male patient between 2 and 15 years old who had a stem cell transplant for acute myeloid leukemia, so the T cells may come from the graft donor. In DNA form, the CDR3 reads TGTGCCAGCAGCTTAATTCTGGGCACTGAAGCTTTCTTT. Translating gives CASSLILGTEAFF.